A single sample is the source of the 21 T cell receptor beta chains below, sequenced in a study of T cell responses to AZD1222 COVID-19 vaccine. Sequencing was performed with immunoSEQ multiplex PCR; in TCRdb, only in-frame clones are kept and a portion is missing. The repertoire holds 130,000 or so clones, roughly 93% seen once, with around 6.6% in the top ten. Material: peripheral blood, obtained on day 0 of AZD1222 vaccination. The receptors stem from an adult in good health.

CDR3 nucleotides: TGTGCCACCAGCGAAACACTCTATGGCTACACCTTC. Translating gives CATSETLYGYTF. V and J are TRBV15 and TRBJ1-2; no reliable D call. This CDR3 comprises 12 residues. Germline V gives CDR1 LNHNV, CDR2 YYDKDF (reference sequence). V lost 5 bases, J lost 4 bases, and 8 bases lay in between. Drawing the rest from reference TRBV15 and TRBJ1-2, the complete variable domain is DAMVIQNPRYQVTQFGKPVTLSCSQTLNHNVMYWYQQKSSQAPKLLFHYYDKDFNNEADTPDNFQSRRPNTSFCFLDIRSPGLGDTAMYLCATSETLYGYTFGSGTRLTVV.

The chain couples TRBV3-1 (or the pseudogene TRBV3-2) to TRBJ2-5, with 9 positions matching TRBD2. The CDR3 sequence is 14 residues long. The J segment lost 2 bases and the V segment lost 5 bases, leaving 3 bases of the junction unmatched. Germline loops: CDR1 LGHDT, CDR2 YNNKEL (reference sequence). The CDR3 spells CASSFGLAQETQYF. DNA of the CDR3: TGTGCCAGCAGCTTTGGACTAGCGCAAGAGACCCAGTACTTC.

The chain is built from TRBV9 and TRBJ2-7, with 8 bases aligning to TRBD1. The V and J ends lost 4 bases and 7 bases, in that order; junction bases with no gene match: 10. The CDR3 consists of 14 residues. Germline CDR1 reads SGDLS; CDR2 reads YYNGEE. As DNA, the CDR3 is TGTGCCAGCAGCAGGGGGCAGGGGGCCATGGAGCAGTACTTC. This translates into CASSRGQGAMEQYF.

The gene calls are TRBV12-3 or TRBV12-4 and TRBJ2-3, with a weak D call TRBD1 (5 bases). CDR3 length: 12 amino acids. Trimming pared 5 bases from V and 6 bases from J, leaving 9 bases between. The CDR3 protein is CASSIRVDTQYF. Written as DNA, the CDR3 is TGTGCCAGCAGTATCAGGGTTGATACGCAGTATTTT.

The chain has TRBV4-1 and TRBJ1-3; TRBD1 aligns across 7 bases. After removal of 3 bases from V and 0 bases from J, the junction contained 8 bases not matched to a gene. CDR3 length: 17 amino acids. CDR1 MGHRA and CDR2 YSYEKL come from the germline V gene. CDR3: CASSHFRGPLSGNTIYF. DNA for the CDR3: TGCGCCAGCAGCCACTTTAGGGGGCCACTCTCTGGAAACACCATATATTTT.

This sequence joins TRBV7-8 and TRBJ2-7, with D hard to call. The CDR3 covers 12 residues. V was clipped by 3 bases and J by 1 base, with 4 bases between them. Per germline, CDR1 SGHVS and CDR2 FQNEAQ. CDR3 bases: TGTGCCAGCAGCTTCAGTTCCTACGAGCAGTACTTC. Translation gives CASSFSSYEQYF.

The chain couples TRBV6-1 to TRBJ1-1; TRBD1 matches 8 bases. Trimming cost V 3 bases and J 4 bases; bases outside gene matches: 7. The CDR3 loop spans 15 amino acids. The V gene's germline CDR1 is MNHNS and CDR2 SASEGT. The CDR3 nucleotides read TGTGCCAGCAGTGACCGACAGGGGTCGGTCACTGAAGCTTTCTTT. Translating it yields CASSDRQGSVTEAFF.

V usage is TRBV28 and J usage is TRBJ2-3; TRBD2 matches at 8 bases. The CDR3 runs 14 residues. The junction had 9 bases not matched to a gene; V was cut back by 6 bases and J by 7 bases. Germline values: CDR1 MDHEN, CDR2 SYDVKM. The CDR3, as DNA: TGTGCCAGCAGACTGGGGACTAGTCTAAATACGCAGTATTTT. Its protein product is CASRLGTSLNTQYF.

The V and J genes are TRBV19 and TRBJ1-5; D gene unclear. This CDR3 region has 15 residues. V was shortened by 3 bases and J by 6 bases, with 15 bases between the two germline ends. Germline V gene data show CDR1 as LNHDA and CDR2 as SQIVND (reference sequence). As DNA, the CDR3 is TGTGCCAGTAGTATCGTCTCCTTAAACCGTCAGCCCCAGCATTTT. This translates into CASSIVSLNRQPQHF. The entire variable domain, with the rest obtained from reference TRBV19 and TRBJ1-5, is as follows: DGGITQSPKYLFRKEGQNVTLSCEQNLNHDAMYWYRQDPGQGLRLIYYSQIVNDFQKGDIAEGYSVSREKKESFPLTVTSAQKNPTAFYLCASSIVSLNRQPQHFGDGTRLSIL.

The chain is built from TRBV11-1 and TRBJ2-7; TRBD2 matches at 8 bases. There are 16 residues in the CDR3. Germline CDR1 is SGHAT and CDR2 is FQDESV (reference sequence). J gave up 4 bases and V 5 bases, and 13 bases lay outside the gene matches. CDR3 amino acids: CASSPPGVAGYYEQYF. In nucleotides, the CDR3 is TGTGCCAGCAGCCCTCCCGGGGTAGCGGGGTATTACGAGCAGTACTTC.

At least ten counts were recorded for this clone. This specimen includes other DNA sequences encoding the same CDR3. V gene TRBV19 combines with J gene TRBJ2-3; TRBD1 or TRBD2 may be the D gene (5 bases each). Germline CDR1 and CDR2: LNHDA and SQIVND (reference sequence). The CDR3 is 12 amino acids. Trimming pared 1 base from V and 6 bases from J, leaving 5 bases between. The CDR3 spells CASSIGGDTQYF. CDR3 bases: TGTGCCAGTAGTATAGGGGGGGATACGCAGTATTTT. The full variable domain, its missing parts supplied by reference TRBV19 and TRBJ2-3, is DGGITQSPKYLFRKEGQNVTLSCEQNLNHDAMYWYRQDPGQGLRLIYYSQIVNDFQKGDIAEGYSVSREKKESFPLTVTSAQKNPTAFYLCASSIGGDTQYFGPGTRLTVL.

The chain has TRBV4-1 and TRBJ1-4; TRBD1 agrees at 9 bases. V gave up 3 bases and J gave up 7 bases; unmatched junction bases: 6. The germline V gene encodes CDR1 MGHRA and CDR2 YSYEKL. The CDR3 covers 15 residues. The CDR3 nucleotides read TGCGCCAGCAGCCATAACAGGGGGCCGAGTGAAAAACTGTTTTTT. Its translation is CASSHNRGPSEKLFF.

This clone occurred a few times. Other DNA variants within this sample encode the same CDR3. The J gene is TRBJ1-5, the V gene TRBV6-5; no reliable D call. V was trimmed by 8 bases and J by 0 bases, leaving 8 bases between them. In germline, CDR1 is MNHEY, CDR2 SVGAGI. The CDR3 contains 13 residues. The chain's CDR3 is CASRIDSNQPQHF. The CDR3 DNA is TGTGCCAGCCGGATAGATAGCAATCAGCCCCAGCATTTT.

V gene TRBV7-9 combines with J gene TRBJ1-3, with a tentative D call TRBD1 (5 bases). Germline CDR1 reads SEHNR; CDR2 reads FQNEAQ (reference sequence). Trimming shortened V by 5 bases and J by 5 bases, and 25 bases separated the two germline ends. The CDR3 runs to 18 residues. The CDR3 sequence: CASSQGQREFLFRNTIYF. The CDR3 bases are TGTGCCAGCAGCCAAGGACAACGGGAATTCCTTTTCAGAAACACCATATATTTT.

This chain joins TRBV28 and TRBJ1-2, with 11 bases lining up with TRBD1. The CDR3 runs 13 residues. The V gene end was trimmed by 7 bases and the J gene end by 6 bases; junction bases not matched to a gene: 4. Per germline, CDR1 MDHEN and CDR2 SYDVKM. CDR3: CASTPGQGDGYTF. CDR3 nucleotides: TGTGCCAGCACCCCGGGACAGGGGGATGGCTACACCTTC.

This clone has only one observation. The rearrangement links TRBV3-1 (or the pseudogene TRBV3-2) to TRBJ2-4, with 7 bases fitting TRBD2. The V and J ends lost 1 base and 9 bases, in that order; junction bases with no gene match: 12. Germline V gives CDR1 LGHDT, CDR2 YNNKEL (reference sequence). The length of the CDR3 is 16 residues. This chain's CDR3 is CASSQVGGSGHGIQYF. CDR3 DNA sequence: TGTGCCAGCAGCCAAGTAGGCGGGAGTGGTCACGGCATTCAGTACTTC.

The rearrangement links TRBV28 to TRBJ1-1; unclear D gene. Per germline, CDR1 MDHEN and CDR2 SYDVKM. The CDR3 is 12 amino acids. V was pared by 5 bases and J by 8 bases, with 12 bases between. The CDR3 DNA reads as TGTGCCAGCAGTCCACACCCTAGAGAAGCTTTCTTT. Translation: CASSPHPREAFF. The full variable domain, with the rest looked up from reference TRBV28 and TRBJ1-1, is DVKVTQSSRYLVKRTGEKVFLECVQDMDHENMFWYRQDPGLGLRLIYFSYDVKMKEKGDIPEGYSVSREKKERFSLILESASTNQTSMYLCASSPHPREAFFGQGTRLTVV.

The J gene is TRBJ2-4, the V gene TRBV19; TRBD1 might be the D (6 bases). There are 17 residues in the CDR3. Germline values: CDR1 LNHDA, CDR2 SQIVND (reference sequence). With 1 base removed from V and 3 bases from J, the gap between germline ends came to 16 bases. The CDR3 coding sequence is TGTGCCAGTAGTATAGGACTCCTAAAGGGGGTCAAAAACATTCAGTACTTC. It yields the protein CASSIGLLKGVKNIQYF. The entire variable domain, with the rest obtained from reference TRBV19 and TRBJ2-4, is as follows: DGGITQSPKYLFRKEGQNVTLSCEQNLNHDAMYWYRQDPGQGLRLIYYSQIVNDFQKGDIAEGYSVSREKKESFPLTVTSAQKNPTAFYLCASSIGLLKGVKNIQYFGAGTRLSVL.

This clone was seen more than once but under ten times. The rearrangement joins TRBV28 to TRBJ1-2; 8 bases align to TRBD1. The V segment lost 7 bases and the J segment 10 bases; nucleotides outside the gene matches: 8. The length of the CDR3 is 12 residues. The germline CDR1 and CDR2 sequences are MDHEN and SYDVKM. CDR3 protein: CASTPDRVVYTF. CDR3 in DNA: TGTGCCAGCACCCCGGACAGGGTTGTCTACACCTTC.

V and J are TRBV30 and TRBJ1-4; 9 bases line up with TRBD1. The CDR3 extends over 14 amino acids. Germline V gene data show CDR1 as GTSNPN and CDR2 as SVGIG (reference sequence). Trimming cost V 2 bases and J 6 bases; bases outside gene matches: 4. CDR3 nucleotide sequence: TGTGCCTGGAGTTACAGGGGGCGCCATGAAAAACTGTTTTTT. Its protein product is CAWSYRGRHEKLFF.

The J gene is TRBJ2-7, the V gene TRBV19; 9 bases line up with TRBD1. The V and J ends lost 4 bases and 3 bases, in that order; junction bases with no gene match: 4. Germline lookup yields CDR1 LNHDA and CDR2 SQIVND (reference sequence). The CDR3 loop spans 14 amino acids. CDR3 amino acids: CASSSGTGFYEQYF. The CDR3 bases are TGTGCCAGTAGTAGTGGGACAGGGTTCTACGAGCAGTACTTC.